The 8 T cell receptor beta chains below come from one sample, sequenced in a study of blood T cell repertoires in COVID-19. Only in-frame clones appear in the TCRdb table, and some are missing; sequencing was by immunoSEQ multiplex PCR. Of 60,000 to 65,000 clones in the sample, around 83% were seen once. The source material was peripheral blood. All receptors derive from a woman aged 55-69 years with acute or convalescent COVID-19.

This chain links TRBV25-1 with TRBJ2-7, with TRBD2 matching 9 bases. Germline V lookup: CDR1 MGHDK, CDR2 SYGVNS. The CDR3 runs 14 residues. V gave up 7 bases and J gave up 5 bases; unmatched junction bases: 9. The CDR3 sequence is CASIPGTSFHEQYF. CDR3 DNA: TGTGCCAGCATCCCAGGGACTAGCTTCCACGAGCAGTACTTC.

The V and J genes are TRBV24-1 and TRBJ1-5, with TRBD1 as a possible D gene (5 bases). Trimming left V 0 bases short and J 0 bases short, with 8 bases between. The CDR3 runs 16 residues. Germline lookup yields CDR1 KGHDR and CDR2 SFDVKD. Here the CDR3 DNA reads TGTGCCACCAGTGATTTGGGACACTATAGCAATCAGCCCCAGCATTTT. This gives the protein CATSDLGHYSNQPQHF.

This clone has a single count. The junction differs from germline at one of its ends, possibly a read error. For the CDR3, the DNA is TGTGCCAGCAGTCAGGGACAGGGGACGGAGATCCAGTACTTC. It yields the protein CASSQGQGTEIQYF. This chain uses TRBV6-5 with TRBJ2-5; 10 positions agree with TRBD1. CDR3 length equals 14 residues. Germline values: CDR1 MNHEY, CDR2 SVGAGI.

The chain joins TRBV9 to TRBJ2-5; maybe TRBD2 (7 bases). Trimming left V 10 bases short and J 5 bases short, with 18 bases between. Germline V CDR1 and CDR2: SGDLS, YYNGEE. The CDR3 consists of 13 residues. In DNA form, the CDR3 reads TGTGCCTCAGGGCGGGGGCATATGGAGACCCAGTACTTC. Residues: CASGRGHMETQYF. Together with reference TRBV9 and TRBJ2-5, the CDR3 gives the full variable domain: DSGVTQTPKHLITATGQRVTLRCSPRSGDLSVYWYQQSLDQGLQFLIQYYNGEERAKGNILERFSAQQFPDLHSELNLSSLELGDSALYFCASGRGHMETQYFGPGTRLLVL.

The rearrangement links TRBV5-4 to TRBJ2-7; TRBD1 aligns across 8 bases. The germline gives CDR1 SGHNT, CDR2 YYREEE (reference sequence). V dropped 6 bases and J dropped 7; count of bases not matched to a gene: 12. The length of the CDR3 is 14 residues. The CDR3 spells CASNPGGRGLEQYF. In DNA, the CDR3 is TGTGCCAGCAACCCAGGGGGCAGGGGGCTTGAGCAGTACTTC.

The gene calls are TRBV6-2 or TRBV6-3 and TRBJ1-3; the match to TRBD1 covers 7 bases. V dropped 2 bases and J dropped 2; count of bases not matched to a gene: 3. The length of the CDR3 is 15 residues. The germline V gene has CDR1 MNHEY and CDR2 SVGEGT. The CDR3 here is CASSYGDSAGNTIYF. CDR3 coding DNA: TGTGCCAGCAGTTACGGGGACAGTGCTGGAAACACCATATATTTT.

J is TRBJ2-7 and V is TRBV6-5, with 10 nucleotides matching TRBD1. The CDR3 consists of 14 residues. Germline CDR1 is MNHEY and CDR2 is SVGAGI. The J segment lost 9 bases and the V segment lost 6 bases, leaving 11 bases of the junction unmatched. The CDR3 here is CASRRPGQGMVQYF. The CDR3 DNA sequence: TGTGCCAGCAGGCGGCCGGGACAGGGGATGGTGCAGTACTTC.

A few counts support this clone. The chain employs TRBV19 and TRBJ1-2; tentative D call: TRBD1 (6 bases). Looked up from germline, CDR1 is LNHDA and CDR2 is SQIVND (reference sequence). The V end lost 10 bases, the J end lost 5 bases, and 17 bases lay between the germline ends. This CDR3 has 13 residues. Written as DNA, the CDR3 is TGTGCCACCGCGGACAGAGCCGGTTATGGCTACACCTTC. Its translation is CATADRAGYGYTF.